This TCR beta chain was recovered during a study of tumor-infiltrating lymphocytes in glioblastoma multiforme. Findings and limits, study-wide: The T cells in this sample were not sorted into functional subsets. Only one glioblastoma patient had TCR and mutation analysis. Detected clone frequencies may not reflect cell counts, being RNA-based.

Details on this clonotype: As yet, its antigen is unknown. A much larger clone differs from this one at a single base, so this may be a read error.

The CDR3 runs to 16 residues. CDR1 is SQVTM, CDR2 ANQGSEA, per germline. V was shortened by 0 bases and J by 2 bases, with 14 bases between the two germline ends. Three nested ARM-PCR rounds with V-beta and C-beta primers built TCRB libraries. A C-beta primer primed TCRB cDNA from approximately 0.5 ug RNA. Using its own MiXCR run on the multiplex PCR reads, TCRdb lists one record per CDR3 protein. The data contain 12,000 or so distinct CDR3 sequences, 66% of them singletons. The chain combines TRBV29-1 with TRBJ2-1; TRBD2 might be the D (6 bases). This TCR came from a male donor with glioblastoma. Material for sequencing was brain tumor tissue. CDR3 loop: CSVEDPDGGTYNEQFF. Written as DNA, the CDR3 is TGCAGCGTTGAAGACCCGGACGGGGGAACCTACAATGAGCAGTTCTTC.